Included here is one TCR beta chain sequence, with context. The data stem from a study of CD8+ T cells in alopecia areata. Extraction of RNA preceded its reverse transcription into cDNA, which served as the sequencing template. Sequenced by immunoSEQ multiplex PCR; TCRdb stores in-frame clones only, minus some. The top ten hold around 2.7% of the sample, which has 100,000 to 150,000 clones, 55% to 80% seen once. CDR1 is MNHEY, CDR2 SVGAGI, per germline. The length of the CDR3 is 14 residues. V lost 2 bases to trimming and J lost 5 bases, with 12 bases between them. The chain joins TRBV6-5 to TRBJ1-2, with D unresolved. This sequence was found in a human donor in good health. The specimen sequenced was CD4+ T cells sorted from blood. The CDR3 reads CASSYREAGYGYTF. The DNA for the CDR3 is TGTGCCAGCAGTTACAGGGAGGCGGGATATGGCTACACCTTC.